This TCR beta chain was found in a study of vaccination and CD4 T cells after COVID-19. Sequencing of DNA taken from cultured CD4+ T cells relied on the Oncomine TCR Beta short-read assay. TCRdb analysed the PCR reads with MiXCR anew, one entry per CDR3 protein. The table has 9,500 to 13,000 distinct CDR3 sequences, roughly 40% seen once. V was trimmed by 3 bases and J by 2 bases, leaving 8 bases between them. Looked up from germline, CDR1 is MNHEY and CDR2 is SMNVEV (reference sequence). The CDR3 spans 14 residues. Treatment meaning: roughly ten-day PBMC culture with coronavirus spike peptide pools or control peptides (ViraFEST assay). With respect to this clonotype: Its antigen remains unidentified.

The V and J genes are TRBV27 and TRBJ1-5, with D maybe TRBD1 (5 bases). This receptor was obtained from a human donor who had recovered from COVID-19. The sample consisted of CD4+ T cells from blood, cultured in vitro. The CDR3 sequence: CASSFRAGNQPQHF. In nucleotides, the CDR3 is TGTGCCAGCAGTTTCAGGGCTGGCAATCAGCCCCAGCATTTT.